This TCR beta chain is drawn from a study of cytomegalovirus exposure and HLA in healthy donors. Study findings and constraints: The authors reported that TCR beta sequences could predict HLA-A and HLA-B alleles. These predictions were accurate for most subjects in the first cohort. A classifier reportedly called cytomegalovirus status with high sensitivity and specificity.

CDR1 is SQVTM and CDR2 is ANQGSEA in the germline V gene. This CDR3 is built from 14 residues. Trimming removed 5 bases at V and 0 bases at J, with 14 bases between. Primers for the PCR totalled 60 Vbeta and 13 Jbeta. TCRdb's table, derived via immunoSEQ multiplex PCR, lists solely in-frame clones and lacks some. The sample holds around 170,000 clones, 78% seen once. In regard to this clone: The target antigen is unknown.

The TCR originated in a woman between 40 and 55 years old in good health and CMV-seropositive. The sequenced sample consisted of PBMCs. The chain employs TRBV29-1 and TRBJ2-7; a weak D match, TRBD1 (5 bases). The DNA for the CDR3 is TGCAGCGTTACCATGGACATAAGCTCCTACGAGCAGTACTTC. Translated: CSVTMDISSYEQYF.